This T cell receptor (beta chain) derives from a study of breast tumors, draining lymph nodes, adjacent tissues. Notes on the study in general: Compared with basal-like, luminal-like tumors shared significantly more repertoire with nontumor tissue.

About this clonotype itself: No antigen is known for it.

This CDR3 contains 14 residues. Trimming took 10 bases from V and 7 from J; bases not matched to a gene: 13. Per germline, CDR1 SSHAT and CDR2 FNYEAQ (reference sequence). Axillary draining lymph nodes of breast cancer patients supplied the node samples. MiXCR, applied by TCRdb to the multiplex PCR reads, yields one record per CDR3 protein. This sample has approximately 88,000 distinct CDR3 sequences, with about 27% found just once. Sequenced material: axillary lymph node tissue. This clonotype originated in a female donor with breast cancer. Some clones in this sample may be carry-over from other donors' samples. This chain uses TRBV7-7 with TRBJ2-7; TRBD1 matches at 10 bases. This CDR3 reads CATSPGTGAGEQYF. Here the CDR3 DNA reads TGTGCCACCAGTCCCGGGACAGGGGCGGGGGAGCAGTACTTC.